The 17 T cell receptor beta chains in this list originate from one sample, sequenced in a study of radiotherapy plus CTLA-4 blockade in lung cancer. TCRdb's copy holds only in-frame clones and misses some; the assay was immunoSEQ multiplex PCR. This table has around 110,000 clones, 80% to 90% appearing once. The sample was peripheral blood, taken from a patient treated with radiotherapy plus ipilimumab. The origin of the receptors is a human donor with non-small cell lung cancer that progressed on radiotherapy plus ipilimumab.

The J gene is TRBJ2-7, the V gene TRBV10-3, with 10 bases matching TRBD2. Germline CDR1 is ENHRY and CDR2 is SYGVKD. J lost 0 bases, V lost 4 bases, and 12 bases had no gene match. The CDR3 has 18 amino acids. CDR3 residues: CAISARPGTSASSYEQYF. CDR3 nucleotides: TGTGCCATCAGTGCCCGCCCCGGGACTAGCGCGAGCTCCTACGAGCAGTACTTC.

V and J are TRBV30 and TRBJ2-7, with D possibly being TRBD1 or TRBD2 (7 bases each). V gave up 5 bases and J gave up 7 bases, with 18 bases separating them. Germline assignment: CDR1 GTSNPN and CDR2 SVGIG (reference sequence). This CDR3 has 13 amino acids. CDR3: CAWRGDSPREQYF. DNA for the CDR3: TGTGCCTGGCGGGGGGACAGCCCTCGAGAGCAGTACTTC.

This rearrangement joins TRBV5-6 to TRBJ2-7, with 9 bases aligning to TRBD2. The CDR3 consists of 14 residues. Germline CDR1 reads SGHDT; CDR2 reads YYEEEE. J was trimmed by 6 bases and V by 4 bases; bases with no gene match: 8. The CDR3 DNA sequence: TGTGCCAGCAGCGGTAGCGGGAGATGGGCCGAGCAGTACTTC. Amino acid sequence: CASSGSGRWAEQYF.

For this clone: The identical CDR3 is also encoded by other nucleotide sequences in the sample. The chain couples TRBV6-1 to TRBJ2-2, with 8 bases identical to TRBD2. Looked up from germline, CDR1 is MNHNS and CDR2 is SASEGT. CDR3 length equals 18 residues. With V trimmed by 0 bases and J by 2 bases, 8 bases remained unmatched. The CDR3 sequence is CASSEAPAGGVNTGELFF. DNA of the CDR3: TGTGCCAGCAGTGAAGCGCCGGCGGGAGGCGTTAACACCGGGGAGCTGTTTTTT.

As concerns this clone: Other DNA sequences in this sample translate to the same CDR3. The CDR3 is CASSPLGTVDNEQFF. The CDR3 nucleotides read TGTGCCAGCAGCCCTTTGGGGACGGTGGATAATGAGCAGTTCTTC. This sequence joins TRBV27 and TRBJ2-1, with D tentatively TRBD1 or TRBD2 (5 bases each). Deletions cut 6 bases from V and 7 bases from J, with 19 bases between. Germline lookup yields CDR1 MNHEY and CDR2 SMNVEV (reference sequence). The CDR3 is made up of 15 amino acids.

This chain uses TRBV7-6 with TRBJ2-1; 9 bases are shared with TRBD2. This CDR3 contains 18 residues. Germline V gene data show CDR1 as SGHVS and CDR2 as FNYEAQ. The J segment lost 7 bases and the V segment lost 2 bases, leaving 15 bases of the junction unmatched. The CDR3 here is CASSLSGASGIQGNEQFF. The CDR3 coding sequence is TGTGCCAGCAGCTTAAGTGGTGCTAGCGGGATACAGGGAAATGAGCAGTTCTTC.

This clone was seen just once. This chain connects TRBV15 to TRBJ1-2; maybe TRBD1 (6 bases). The CDR3 spans 15 residues. CDR1 and CDR2 from the germline V gene are LNHNV and YYDKDF (reference sequence). Trimming left V 1 base short and J 4 bases short, with 13 bases between. This chain's CDR3 is CATSRGFGGGYGYTF. The CDR3 DNA follows: TGTGCCACCAGCAGAGGGTTTGGGGGCGGCTATGGCTACACCTTC.

The sample holds one count of this clone. The genes are TRBV7-3 and TRBJ1-1; D is unresolved. This CDR3 contains 12 residues. The ends were cut back, 4 bases at V and 8 bases at J, with 11 bases in the middle. Germline CDR1 reads SGHTA; CDR2 reads FQGTGA. The CDR3 is CASSSHMTEAFF. The CDR3 DNA is TGTGCCAGCAGCTCGCACATGACGGAAGCTTTCTTT.

This clone was counted a single time. DNA for the CDR3: TGCGCCAGCAGCTTGGCCGGCTGGGGCGCCAATGAGCAGTTCTTC. It specifies CASSLAGWGANEQFF. This chain links TRBV5-1 with TRBJ2-1; TRBD1 might be the D (5 bases). The CDR3 runs to 15 residues. Trimming took off 0 bases at V and 6 bases at J, with 13 bases between the two ends. The germline V gene has CDR1 SGHRS and CDR2 YFSETQ.

The CDR3 coding sequence is TGTGCCAGCAGCTTAGGAATCGGTGTGAACACTGAAGCTTTCTTT. It is translated as CASSLGIGVNTEAFF. This chain uses TRBV7-2 with TRBJ1-1, with unresolved D. Germline CDR1 and CDR2: SGHTA and FQGNSA. V gave up 1 base and J gave up 0 bases, with 9 bases separating them. The CDR3 has 15 residues.

This clone is a singleton in its sample. The rearrangement uses TRBV7-4 and TRBJ1-5, with 8 bases matching TRBD1. The junction had 10 bases not matched to a gene; V was cut back by 3 bases and J by 3 bases. The germline gives CDR1 SGHVT, CDR2 SQSDAQ. This CDR3 spans 17 amino acids. The CDR3 DNA reads as TGTGCCAGCAGCTTCGGACAGGGCTTTAAGAACAATCAGCCCCAGCATTTT. The encoded protein is CASSFGQGFKNNQPQHF.

V usage is TRBV5-1 and J usage is TRBJ2-7, with D perhaps matching TRBD1 (6 bases). Germline CDR1 and CDR2: SGHRS and YFSETQ. Between the trimmed V and J ends, which lost 0 bases and 5 bases, there was a span of 9 bases. This CDR3 spans 13 amino acids. In nucleotides, the CDR3 is TGCGCCAGCAGCTTGGGGCCAGGGGACGAGCAGTACTTC. It yields the protein CASSLGPGDEQYF.

This chain joins TRBV18 and TRBJ2-3; unclear D gene. V was shortened by 0 bases and J by 2 bases, with 0 bases between the two germline ends. The CDR3 extends over 12 amino acids. Germline CDR1 reads KGHSH; CDR2 reads LQKENI. CDR3 DNA: TGTGCCAGCTCACCACCCACAGATACGCAGTATTTT. It is translated as CASSPPTDTQYF.

This sequence joins TRBV2 and TRBJ2-7; the match to TRBD2 covers 8 bases. The ends lost 6 bases at V and 1 base at J; junction bases unmatched: 5. CDR1 and CDR2 from the germline V gene are SNHLY and FYNNEI. This CDR3 spans 14 amino acids. In DNA, the CDR3 is TGTGCCAGCAGGGCTAGCGGGCATTCCTACGAGCAGTACTTC. It translates to CASRASGHSYEQYF.

CDR3 residues: CASRRNDRVRTDTQYF. Written as DNA, the CDR3 is TGTGCCAGCAGGAGGAATGACAGGGTACGCACAGATACGCAGTATTTT. The chain carries TRBV2 and TRBJ2-3, with TRBD1 matching over 7 bases. V trimming: 6 bases; J trimming: 1 base; junction bases outside the gene matches: 10. The CDR3 loop spans 16 amino acids. Germline CDR1 is SNHLY and CDR2 is FYNNEI.

This rearrangement joins TRBV9 to TRBJ2-5; D not certain. The DNA end is a closer match to TRBJ2-7, so the J assignment may be wrong. CDR1 is SGDLS and CDR2 is YYNGEE in the germline V gene. This CDR3 contains 15 residues. In nucleotides, the CDR3 is TGTGCCAGCAGCCAAGGACCCTCGGGCTCCTACGAGCAGTACTTC. This codes for CASSQGPSGSYEQYF.

J is TRBJ1-1 and V is TRBV7-8; 8 positions match TRBD1. This CDR3 comprises 14 residues. After removal of 6 bases from V and 2 bases from J, the junction contained 5 bases not matched to a gene. Per germline, CDR1 SGHVS and CDR2 FQNEAQ. The CDR3: CASSKTGDNTEAFF. CDR3 sequence (DNA): TGTGCCAGCAGTAAGACAGGGGATAACACTGAAGCTTTCTTT. Full variable domain (missing parts from reference TRBV7-8 and TRBJ1-1): GAGVSQSPRYKVAKRGQDVALRCDPISGHVSLFWYQQALGQGPEFLTYFQNEAQLDKSGLPSDRFFAERPEGSVSTLKIQRTQQEDSAVYLCASSKTGDNTEAFFGQGTRLTVV.